Listed here are 29 T cell receptor beta chains from one sample, sequenced in a study of shared clonotypes between healthy human individuals. Only in-frame clones appear in the TCRdb table, and some are missing; sequencing was by immunoSEQ multiplex PCR. The data hold approximately 1.5 million clones, with 95% to 99% observed a single time. Source material: naive CD4+ T cells sorted from blood. Described subset: CD45RA+ positively selected. Receptor source: a man younger than 40 in good health.

This sequence joins TRBV7-7 and TRBJ2-1; TRBD2 is a possible D gene (6 bases). Germline V lookup: CDR1 SSHAT, CDR2 FNYEAQ (reference sequence). V was clipped by 0 bases and J by 5 bases, with 11 bases between them. CDR3 size: 15 residues. Here the CDR3 reads CASSLAGGRDNEQFF. CDR3 in DNA: TGTGCCAGCAGCTTAGCGGGAGGCCGTGACAATGAGCAGTTCTTC.

This chain links TRBV11-3 with TRBJ2-1; 10 nucleotides line up with TRBD2. CDR1 SGHNT and CDR2 YENEEA come from the germline V gene. This CDR3 region has 14 residues. Trimming took 0 bases from V and 9 from J; bases not matched to a gene: 2. The CDR3 protein is CASSLEGTSAEQFF. DNA of the CDR3: TGTGCCAGCAGCTTAGAAGGGACTAGCGCTGAGCAGTTCTTC.

The chain employs TRBV5-1 and TRBJ1-1; a possible D gene is TRBD1 (5 bases). V gave up 2 bases and J gave up 0 bases, with 11 bases separating them. The V gene's germline CDR1 is SGHRS and CDR2 YFSETQ. The CDR3 runs to 15 residues. CDR3 residues: CASSFQGSMNTEAFF. DNA for the CDR3: TGCGCCAGCAGCTTTCAGGGTTCCATGAACACTGAAGCTTTCTTT.

This chain uses TRBV7-3 with TRBJ1-1; D gene uncertain. The V gene's germline CDR1 is SGHTA and CDR2 FQGTGA. The CDR3 covers 15 residues. Trimming left V 5 bases short and J 4 bases short, with 17 bases between. CDR3 loop: CASSPRLQKGTEAFF. Here the CDR3 DNA reads TGTGCCAGCAGCCCCAGGTTACAGAAGGGCACTGAAGCTTTCTTT.

V and J are TRBV6-5 and TRBJ2-2; 15 bases are a match to TRBD2. The germline CDR1 and CDR2 sequences are MNHEY and SVGAGI. V lost 4 bases, J lost 6 bases, and 3 bases stayed unmatched. The CDR3 runs to 16 residues. The CDR3 DNA is TGTGCCAGCAGTTGGGGACTAGCGGGAGGCGCCGGGGAGCTGTTTTTT. Translating it yields CASSWGLAGGAGELFF.

This chain joins TRBV13 and TRBJ2-2; perhaps TRBD1 as D (6 bases). The V gene's germline CDR1 is PRHDT and CDR2 FYEKMQ (reference sequence). CDR3 length equals 17 residues. The V end lost 3 bases, the J end lost 3 bases, and 17 bases lay between the germline ends. The CDR3 nucleotides read TGTGCCAGCAGCTTGTTGTCCCAGGGGTTCGACACCGGGGAGCTGTTTTTT. Encoded protein: CASSLLSQGFDTGELFF.

The chain recombines TRBV4-1 with TRBJ2-5, with 11 nucleotides matching TRBD2. CDR3 length: 16 residues. Germline V gives CDR1 MGHRA, CDR2 YSYEKL. J lost 5 bases, V lost 1 base, and 6 bases had no gene match. Here the CDR3 reads CASSQGVAGGQETQYF. The CDR3 DNA sequence: TGCGCCAGCAGCCAAGGGGTAGCGGGAGGGCAGGAGACCCAGTACTTC.

The chain recombines TRBV30 with TRBJ2-7; D is perhaps TRBD2 (6 bases). V lost 4 bases and J lost 2, with 15 bases in between. CDR3 length equals 14 residues. Germline CDR1 reads GTSNPN; CDR2 reads SVGIG (reference sequence). For the CDR3, the DNA is TGTGCCTGGACCAACCCCGGCGGGACCTACGAGCAGTACTTC. As protein: CAWTNPGGTYEQYF.

This sequence joins TRBV11-3 and TRBJ2-1, with D possibly being TRBD2 (6 bases). The CDR3 has 15 amino acids. Per germline, CDR1 SGHNT and CDR2 YENEEA. Trimming removed 4 bases from V and 4 bases from J, with 14 bases in between. CDR3 in amino acids: CASSSERVEYNEQFF. DNA for the CDR3: TGTGCCAGCAGCTCAGAGCGGGTGGAATACAATGAGCAGTTCTTC.

This rearrangement joins TRBV4-3 to TRBJ2-7; D is unclear. Germline assignment: CDR1 LGHNA and CDR2 YSLEER. The germline V and J ends were trimmed by 3 bases and 4 bases, with 10 bases remaining between them. This CDR3 is built from 13 residues. CDR3 sequence reads: CASSHTISYEQYF. The CDR3 DNA sequence: TGCGCCAGCAGCCATACAATTTCATACGAGCAGTACTTC.

The J gene is TRBJ2-1, the V gene TRBV30; the match to TRBD2 covers 9 bases. The CDR3 runs to 15 residues. Trimming at V came to 4 bases and at J to 3 bases, leaving 7 bases not matched to a gene. Germline CDR1 GTSNPN, CDR2 SVGIG (reference sequence). DNA for the CDR3: TGTGCCTGGATGAGAGTTAGCGGGAGCTACAATGAGCAGTTCTTC. Encoded protein: CAWMRVSGSYNEQFF.

The chain carries TRBV19 and TRBJ2-4; D gene uncertain. Germline V gives CDR1 LNHDA, CDR2 SQIVND (reference sequence). The CDR3 runs 14 residues. Deletions cut 3 bases from V and 3 bases from J, with 9 bases between. This chain's CDR3 is CASSMMGGKNIQYF. The CDR3 nucleotides are TGTGCCAGTAGTATGATGGGCGGCAAAAACATTCAGTACTTC.

The J gene is TRBJ2-2, the V gene TRBV7-2, with 7 nucleotides matching TRBD2. From germline, CDR1 is SGHTA and CDR2 FQGNSA. The CDR3 sequence is 14 residues long. The ends lost 5 bases at V and 5 bases at J; junction bases unmatched: 5. This CDR3 reads CASSPELATGELFF. The CDR3, as DNA: TGTGCCAGCAGCCCGGAACTAGCGACCGGGGAGCTGTTTTTT.

This sequence joins TRBV5-1 and TRBJ2-3; D might be TRBD2 (7 bases). In germline, CDR1 is SGHRS, CDR2 YFSETQ. V shed 4 bases and J shed 2 bases, with 8 bases lying between them. The CDR3 runs to 13 residues. CDR3 region: CASSAGATDTQYF. DNA of the CDR3: TGCGCCAGCAGCGCGGGGGCCACAGATACGCAGTATTTT.

The chain recombines TRBV30 with TRBJ1-2, with D hard to call. The germline V and J ends were trimmed by 3 bases and 0 bases, with 14 bases remaining between them. CDR3 length equals 15 residues. The germline V gene encodes CDR1 GTSNPN and CDR2 SVGIG (reference sequence). CDR3 in DNA: TGTGCCTGGAGAATTGTGGGTACCTCTAACTATGGCTACACCTTC. Its translation: CAWRIVGTSNYGYTF.

This clone was seen only once. This chain connects TRBV5-6 to TRBJ1-2; a possible D gene is TRBD1 (6 bases). CDR1 SGHDT and CDR2 YYEEEE come from the germline V gene. Trimming cost V 0 bases and J 4 bases, with 16 bases left between them. CDR3 length: 16 residues. Written as DNA, the CDR3 is TGTGCCAGCAGCTTGGCCCCAGGGGCCCAGACCTATGGCTACACCTTC. Its protein is CASSLAPGAQTYGYTF.

The chain couples TRBV4-3 to TRBJ2-2; TRBD2 agrees at 8 bases. With V trimmed by 4 bases and J by 5 bases, 9 bases remained unmatched. Germline CDR1 LGHNA, CDR2 YSLEER. This CDR3 contains 16 residues. The CDR3 coding sequence is TGCGCCAGCAGCCCTATTCTAGCGGGTGGGACCGGGGAGCTGTTTTTT. This encodes CASSPILAGGTGELFF.

V gene TRBV15 combines with J gene TRBJ2-7; 8 nucleotides agree with TRBD2. The CDR3 is 15 amino acids. The ends lost 3 bases at V and 6 bases at J; junction bases unmatched: 10. CDR1 LNHNV and CDR2 YYDKDF come from the germline V gene (reference sequence). CDR3 bases: TGTGCCACCAGCAGGAGCGGGAGCCTACGACGCGAGCAGTACTTC. Residues: CATSRSGSLRREQYF.

This rearrangement joins TRBV10-3 to TRBJ2-1; D may be TRBD1 (5 bases). The CDR3 contains 15 residues. Germline V gene data show CDR1 as ENHRY and CDR2 as SYGVKD. V was shortened by 0 bases and J by 6 bases, with 12 bases between the two germline ends. The DNA of the CDR3 is TGTGCCATCAGTGAGTCGATCTCTAGGGGCAATGAGCAGTTCTTC. Residues: CAISESISRGNEQFF.

V and J are TRBV6-6 and TRBJ2-7, with TRBD1 identical over 11 bases. The CDR3 runs 14 residues. V lost 5 bases, J lost 2 bases, and 2 bases stayed unmatched. Germline V CDR1 and CDR2: MNHNY, SVGAGI (reference sequence). The CDR3 region has the DNA TGTGCCAGCAGTCGGGACAGGGGGGCCTACGAGCAGTACTTC. Its protein product is CASSRDRGAYEQYF.

The V call is TRBV27, the J call TRBJ2-1; TRBD2 agrees at 7 bases. The V gene end was trimmed by 6 bases and the J gene end by 9 bases; junction bases not matched to a gene: 17. This CDR3 region has 16 residues. Germline values: CDR1 MNHEY, CDR2 SMNVEV (reference sequence). CDR3 sequence reads: CASRMGGGPGMGEQFF. DNA of the CDR3: TGTGCCAGCAGAATGGGGGGAGGGCCGGGTATGGGTGAGCAGTTCTTC.

The chain links TRBV5-1 to TRBJ2-2; TRBD2 aligns across 8 bases. V lost 9 bases to trimming and J lost 2 bases; unmatched junction nucleotides: 6. This CDR3 has 14 residues. The V gene's germline CDR1 is SGHRS and CDR2 YFSETQ. The CDR3 region has the DNA TGCGCCACCAAGACTAGCGTAAACACCGGGGAGCTGTTTTTT. This codes for CATKTSVNTGELFF.

The chain joins TRBV5-6 to TRBJ2-6, with TRBD1 identical over 7 bases. Germline assignment: CDR1 SGHDT and CDR2 YYEEEE. CDR3 size: 16 residues. Trimming cost V 0 bases and J 2 bases; bases outside gene matches: 2. CDR3 region: CASSLVDRAGANVLTF. The DNA of the CDR3 is TGTGCCAGCAGCTTGGTCGACAGGGCTGGGGCCAACGTCCTGACTTTC.

The chain carries TRBV6-4 and TRBJ2-1; 7 bases line up with TRBD2. V dropped 4 bases and J dropped 4; count of bases not matched to a gene: 7. CDR1 and CDR2 (germline): MRHNA, SNTAGT. The CDR3 length is 15 residues. CDR3 in amino acids: CASSAWSGIYNEQFF. In DNA form, the CDR3 reads TGTGCCAGCAGTGCTTGGAGCGGGATATACAATGAGCAGTTCTTC.

The chain links TRBV28 to TRBJ2-1, with 8 bases that match TRBD2. Losses at the gene ends were 6 bases for V and 4 bases for J; bases not matched to a gene: 5. Germline-derived CDR1 and CDR2 are MDHEN and SYDVKM. The CDR3 spans 14 residues. The CDR3, as DNA: TGTGCCAGCAGGAGCGGGGGAGATTACAATGAGCAGTTCTTC. Translation: CASRSGGDYNEQFF.

The V and J genes are TRBV2 and TRBJ1-3, with D maybe TRBD1 (6 bases). CDR3 length: 13 residues. The ends were cut back, 6 bases at V and 0 bases at J, with 6 bases in the middle. Germline assignment: CDR1 SNHLY and CDR2 FYNNEI. CDR3 bases: TGTGCCAGCAGGGACAGCTCTGGAAACACCATATATTTT. Protein product: CASRDSSGNTIYF.

Concerning this clone: This CDR3 is also generated by other DNA sequences in the sample. The chain couples TRBV6-5 to TRBJ1-2, with 9 bases lining up with TRBD1. V trimming: 4 bases; J trimming: 3 bases; junction bases outside the gene matches: 6. The CDR3 sequence is 15 residues long. Germline assignment: CDR1 MNHEY and CDR2 SVGAGI. The CDR3 DNA sequence: TGTGCCAGCAGTTCCCCGGGACAGGGCGACTATGGCTACACCTTC. Translated: CASSSPGQGDYGYTF.

This chain uses TRBV21-1 with TRBJ2-1; no check of the table's D call, TRBD1, against the DNA was made. TRBV21-1 is a documented pseudogene. This CDR3 contains 13 residues. CDR3 nucleotide sequence: TGTGCCAGCAACAGGGAAGCCTACAATGAGCAGTTCTTC. It yields the protein CASNREAYNEQFF.

About this clone itself: In the same sample, other DNA sequences code for this CDR3. The CDR3 sequence is CASSLTGSGQPQHF. Written as DNA, the CDR3 is TGCGCCAGCAGCCTTACAGGGAGCGGTCAGCCCCAGCATTTT. The chain recombines TRBV5-1 with TRBJ1-5; D is possibly TRBD1 (6 bases). The germline CDR1 and CDR2 sequences are SGHRS and YFSETQ. The germline V and J ends were trimmed by 4 bases and 6 bases, with 14 bases remaining between them. There are 14 residues in the CDR3.